This passage covers 20 T cell receptor beta chains from one sample sequenced in a study of blood T cell repertoires in COVID-19. Libraries were prepared by immunoSEQ multiplex PCR; TCRdb keeps only in-frame clonotypes and omits some of them. The table records a few hundred thousand clones, 90% of them present only once. Sequenced input: peripheral blood. The receptors here all came from a woman aged 55-69 years with COVID-19, enrolled during active disease.

This clone occurred once. The germline gene is not matched at one end of the junction; a read error may be the cause. This sequence joins TRBV7-7 and TRBJ2-1, with TRBD2 matching 8 bases. CDR3 length: 15 residues. Germline V CDR1 and CDR2: SSHAT, FNYEAQ (reference sequence). The CDR3 reads CASSSLAGRNNEQFF. As DNA, the CDR3 is TGTGCTAGCAGCTCGTTAGCGGGGCGAAACAATGAGCAGTTCTTC.

The chain recombines TRBV2 with TRBJ1-2; D gene uncertain. Trimming stripped 2 bases from V and 1 base from J, with 11 bases between. The germline V gene has CDR1 SNHLY and CDR2 FYNNEI. The CDR3 contains 15 residues. The CDR3, as DNA: TGTGCCAGCAGTGAAACTAGGGCAGTTAACTATGGCTACACCTTC. Translation gives CASSETRAVNYGYTF. The whole variable domain, remainder taken from reference TRBV2 and TRBJ1-2, is EPEVTQTPSHQVTQMGQEVILRCVPISNHLYFYWYRQILGQKVEFLVSFYNNEISEKSEIFDDQFSVERPDGSNFTLKIRSTKLEDSAMYFCASSETRAVNYGYTFGSGTRLTVV.

The rearrangement joins TRBV27 to TRBJ2-7; 8 nucleotides line up with TRBD1. The V and J ends lost 5 bases and 2 bases, in that order; junction bases with no gene match: 11. Germline assignment: CDR1 MNHEY and CDR2 SMNVEV (reference sequence). The CDR3 covers 16 residues. For the CDR3, the DNA is TGTGCCAGCAGTATCTCGACAGGGGCTCAGGCCTACGAGCAGTACTTC. Protein sequence: CASSISTGAQAYEQYF.

V usage is TRBV2 and J usage is TRBJ2-7, with TRBD2 matching 8 bases. The CDR3 is made up of 15 amino acids. V lost 2 bases to trimming and J lost 5 bases; unmatched junction nucleotides: 8. Germline V gene sequence: CDR1 SNHLY, CDR2 FYNNEI. The CDR3 nucleotides read TGTGCCAGCAGTGAACGGGGACTAGTTCGTAACGAGCAGTACTTC. This encodes CASSERGLVRNEQYF.

The CDR3 reads CASSLRQGGEKLFF. DNA of the CDR3: TGCGCCAGCAGCTTGCGACAGGGCGGTGAAAAACTGTTTTTT. J is TRBJ1-4 and V is TRBV5-1; 7 nucleotides match TRBD1. Germline CDR1 SGHRS, CDR2 YFSETQ. The CDR3 has 14 amino acids. With 1 base clipped from V and 7 bases from J, the junction kept 4 bases outside the gene matches.

The V call is TRBV6-5, the J call TRBJ2-5; 7 positions match TRBD1. Germline lookup yields CDR1 MNHEY and CDR2 SVGAGI. V shed 5 bases, J shed 5 bases, and the junction held 5 bases outside the gene matches. CDR3 length equals 13 residues. The CDR3 loop reads CASSKRGPETQYF. The CDR3 nucleotides read TGTGCCAGCAGTAAAAGGGGGCCGGAGACCCAGTACTTC.

The genes are TRBV12-3 or TRBV12-4 and TRBJ1-1, with D unresolved. The germline V and J ends were trimmed by 2 bases and 7 bases, with 11 bases remaining between them. The CDR3 consists of 13 residues. The CDR3 nucleotides read TGTGCCAGCAGTTTAAGCCTCATAATTGAAGCTTTCTTT. As protein: CASSLSLIIEAFF.

The chain is built from TRBV4-3 and TRBJ1-1, with D maybe TRBD1 (5 bases). Germline V lookup: CDR1 LGHNA, CDR2 YSLEER. V was trimmed by 0 bases and J by 5 bases, leaving 13 bases between them. The CDR3 totals 15 residues. The CDR3 DNA reads as TGCGCCAGCAGCCAAGATCGGGGGGTTGGGACTGAAGCTTTCTTT. Protein sequence: CASSQDRGVGTEAFF.

This chain connects TRBV5-1 to TRBJ2-7; a weak D match, TRBD1 (6 bases). The V end lost 2 bases, the J end lost 3 bases, and 15 bases lay between the germline ends. Germline V gene sequence: CDR1 SGHRS, CDR2 YFSETQ. This CDR3 has 15 amino acids. The DNA for the CDR3 is TGCGCCAGCAGCTTACAGGGAAATCCCTACTACGAGCAGTACTTC. Its protein is CASSLQGNPYYEQYF.

In DNA, the CDR3 is TGTGCCAGCAGCTTGGCGGTAGACGAAAAACTGTTTTTT. Its protein is CASSLAVDEKLFF. The rearrangement joins TRBV7-9 to TRBJ1-4; D call uncertain. CDR3 length: 13 residues. V was pared by 3 bases and J by 8 bases, with 10 bases between. Germline V gives CDR1 SEHNR, CDR2 FQNEAQ (reference sequence).

The chain has TRBV6-2 or TRBV6-3 and TRBJ1-5; 7 bases agree with TRBD1. The CDR3 extends over 13 amino acids. Germline V gene data show CDR1 as MNHEY and CDR2 as SVGEGT. The V gene end was trimmed by 6 bases and the J gene end by 6 bases; junction bases not matched to a gene: 5. The CDR3 DNA sequence: TGTGCCAGCAGCGGACAGGTCGGTCAGCCCCAGCATTTT. Its protein is CASSGQVGQPQHF.

V is TRBV4-1 and J is TRBJ2-5; TRBD2 might be the D (6 bases). The V gene lost 0 bases and the J gene lost 3 bases, with 17 bases spanning the gap. Germline values: CDR1 MGHRA, CDR2 YSYEKL. The CDR3 runs to 17 residues. The CDR3 reads CASSQDSWGVSKETQYF. For the CDR3, the DNA is TGCGCCAGCAGCCAAGATTCGTGGGGGGTCTCTAAAGAGACCCAGTACTTC.

A single count supports this clone. The V call is TRBV11-1, the J call TRBJ2-7; D is perhaps TRBD1 (5 bases). Germline assignment: CDR1 SGHAT and CDR2 FQDESV (reference sequence). This CDR3 region has 13 residues. The V end was cut by 6 bases, the J end by 3 bases, with 12 bases between. CDR3 nucleotide sequence: TGTGCCAGCAGTGACGACAGCAGCTACGAGCAGTACTTC. Protein product: CASSDDSSYEQYF. Based on the CDR3 plus reference TRBV11-1 and TRBJ2-7, the full variable domain is EAEVAQSPRYKITEKSQAVAFWCDPISGHATLYWYRQILGQGPELLVQFQDESVVDDSQLPKDRFSAERLKGVDSTLKIQPAELGDSAMYLCASSDDSSYEQYFGPGTRLTVT.

This chain uses TRBV7-8 with TRBJ2-3; D perhaps matches TRBD2 (7 bases). V shed 2 bases and J shed 1 base, with 16 bases lying between them. The CDR3 runs to 17 residues. Germline V gene sequence: CDR1 SGHVS, CDR2 FQNEAQ. The CDR3 loop is CASSLLGGGRGTDTQYF. The CDR3 region has the DNA TGTGCCAGCAGCTTACTGGGGGGGGGCCGTGGCACAGATACGCAGTATTTT.

V gene TRBV5-6 combines with J gene TRBJ2-7; TRBD2 might be the D (6 bases). Trimming removed 2 bases from V and 6 bases from J, with 12 bases in between. The CDR3 contains 13 residues. Germline V gene sequence: CDR1 SGHDT, CDR2 YYEEEE. In DNA form, the CDR3 reads TGTGCCAGCAGCTTCGGGGGTTTTAGCGAGCAGTACTTC. Translation: CASSFGGFSEQYF.

V usage is TRBV30 and J usage is TRBJ2-1, with 7 bases matching TRBD2. Germline trimming cut 1 base from V and 7 bases from J; bases unmatched to any gene: 16. Germline V gene sequence: CDR1 GTSNPN, CDR2 SVGIG (reference sequence). The CDR3 extends over 17 amino acids. The CDR3 DNA is TGTGCCTGGAGTGCACCTAGACTAGCCCATACGTCGAATGAGCAGTTCTTC. This encodes CAWSAPRLAHTSNEQFF.

The chain joins TRBV29-1 to TRBJ1-1, with a possible D match to TRBD1 (5 bases). The CDR3 runs 13 residues. In germline, CDR1 is SQVTM, CDR2 ANQGSEA. Trimming left V 2 bases short and J 6 bases short, with 13 bases between. In DNA form, the CDR3 reads TGCAGCGTTGAACGTGGGGCTGGAGCTGAAGCTTTCTTT. It encodes CSVERGAGAEAFF. The complete variable domain, with remaining parts taken from reference TRBV29-1 and TRBJ1-1, reads SAVISQKPSRDICQRGTSLTIQCQVDSQVTMMFWYRQQPGQSLTLIATANQGSEATYESGFVIDKFPISRPNLTFSTLTVSNMSPEDSSIYLCSVERGAGAEAFFGQGTRLTVV.

The J gene is TRBJ1-2, the V gene TRBV6-5; TRBD1 matches 8 bases. CDR3 length: 13 residues. V dropped 8 bases and J dropped 5; count of bases not matched to a gene: 7. Per the germline V gene, CDR1 is MNHEY and CDR2 is SVGAGI. The CDR3: CASRTGFGYGYTF. The CDR3 DNA follows: TGTGCCAGCCGGACAGGGTTTGGGTATGGCTACACCTTC.

The V gene is TRBV5-1, the J gene TRBJ1-4, with TRBD1 as a possible D gene (6 bases). Germline V gene lookup returns CDR1 SGHRS and CDR2 YFSETQ. Deletions cut 4 bases from V and 8 bases from J, with 15 bases between. The CDR3 has 14 amino acids. The DNA for the CDR3 is TGCGCCAGCAGCGAAGGGGGGGGCGAAGAAAAACTGTTTTTT. Translating it yields CASSEGGGEEKLFF.

This chain uses TRBV27 with TRBJ1-2; perhaps TRBD1 as D (5 bases). This CDR3 has 17 amino acids. CDR1 and CDR2 from the germline V gene are MNHEY and SMNVEV (reference sequence). Trimming took off 5 bases at V and 6 bases at J, with 25 bases between the two ends. The CDR3 bases are TGTGCCAGCAGTCTACTAGCCAGGGTTCGAGGAGGGGATGGCTACACCTTC. This sequence encodes CASSLLARVRGGDGYTF.